These T cell receptor beta chains were read from a single sample in a study of T cells in Graves' hyperthyroidism and ophthalmopathy. TCRdb re-analysed the multiplex PCR reads in MiXCR, keeping a single row per CDR3 protein. The sample consists of about 590,000 distinct CDR3 sequences, around 14% of them appearing once. Sequenced sample: blood. The receptor set was obtained from a woman between 18 and 29 years old with Graves' ophthalmopathy. The CDR3 runs from the conserved cysteine through the conserved F or W. D genes are given only for firm matches. Clone size is shown for a subset of rows, as once, few, many or a class of expanded clone.

cdr3_nt	cdr3_aa	d_call	v_call	j_call	clone_size
TGCGCCAGCGGAGGGACAGGGGGTTTCAATGAGCAGTTCTTC	CASGGTGGFNEQFF	TRBD1	TRBV5-1	TRBJ2-1	many
TGCGCCAGCAGCCGAGGGACTAGCGGGATCGACGAGCAGTACTTC	CASSRGTSGIDEQYF	TRBD2	TRBV5-1	TRBJ2-7	many
TGTGCCTCCCAAGGGGGGACTCAAGAGACCCAGTACTTC	CASQGGTQETQYF	NA	TRBV25-1	TRBJ2-5	NA
TGTGCCAGCAGGGGCGGGGTGAGGGGGTTCGGGGAGCAGTACTTC	CASRGGVRGFGEQYF	NA	TRBV28	TRBJ2-7	few
TGTGCCAGCAGTGATGGACTATCGAACACCGGGGAGCTGTTTTTT	CASSDGLSNTGELFF	NA	TRBV2	TRBJ2-2	many
TGTGCCAGCAGTTACTTTTTTCCCTCGGGGAGCACAGATACGCAGTATTTT	CASSYFFPSGSTDTQYF	NA	TRBV6-6	TRBJ2-3	many
TGTGCCACCAGTGAGCCGGGGGGTAACTATGGCTACACCTTC	CATSEPGGNYGYTF	NA	TRBV24-1	TRBJ1-2	few
TGTGCCAGCAGCCACTGGCGCGAAGCGAACAATGAGCAGTTCTTC	CASSHWREANNEQFF	NA	TRBV14	TRBJ2-1	few
TGTGCCAGCAGCCCGCAGGGGGCCATCTCTGGAAACACCATATATTTT	CASSPQGAISGNTIYF	TRBD1	TRBV7-9	TRBJ1-3	many
TGCAGTAAGCGGGCCGACAGGGGGCCCTACAATGAGCAGTTCTTC	CSKRADRGPYNEQFF	TRBD1	TRBV20-1	TRBJ2-1	many
TGTGCCAGCACCCCGGATCTTCCGAGTGACACAGATACGCAGTATTTT	CASTPDLPSDTDTQYF	NA	TRBV25-1	TRBJ2-3	NA
TGTGCCTGGAGTGAGCAGGGTGAGCAGTTCTTC	CAWSEQGEQFF	NA	TRBV30	TRBJ2-1	many
TGTGCCAGCACGACTACCACCCGGGAGCAGTACTTC	CASTTTTREQYF	NA	TRBV6-1	TRBJ2-7	many
TGTGCCTGGAGCTACAACAACGGACGGGGATGGTATGGCTACACCTTC	CAWSYNNGRGWYGYTF	NA	TRBV30	TRBJ1-2	NA
TGTGCCAGCAGCCCATCCGGTGAGCAGTTCTTC	CASSPSGEQFF	NA	TRBV12-3/TRBV12-4	TRBJ2-1	many
TGTGCCAGCAGCCTGACAGGGTCTAGCGAGCAGTACTTC	CASSLTGSSEQYF	TRBD1	TRBV7-3	TRBJ2-7	many
TGTGCCAGCAGTCCCCCTCGGGGACAGGGGGGTGGGGAGCAGTACTTC	CASSPPRGQGGGEQYF	TRBD1	TRBV25-1	TRBJ2-7	NA
TGTGCCAGCAGCCGATCGGGACTAGCGGGAGCATGGGAAGAGACCCAGTACTTC	CASSRSGLAGAWEETQYF	TRBD2	TRBV7-9	TRBJ2-5	once
TGTGCCAGCAGGTCGGGGGGACATACGCAGTATTTT	CASRSGGHTQYF	TRBD2	TRBV12-3/TRBV12-4	TRBJ2-3	many
TGTGCCAGTAGTAAAGGGGGCTGGGCTGAAGCTTTCTTT	CASSKGGWAEAFF	TRBD1	TRBV19	TRBJ1-1	many
TGTGCCATCAGTGTTGATTCAAACTATGGCTACACCTTC	CAISVDSNYGYTF	NA	TRBV10-3	TRBJ1-2	many
TGTGCCAGCACCAAAGAAGGGCCCAATGAGCAGTTCTTC	CASTKEGPNEQFF	NA	TRBV2	TRBJ2-1	many
TGCAGTGCTAGAGATTGGAAGGGTCAGGTCGAGCAGTACTTC	CSARDWKGQVEQYF	NA	TRBV20-1	TRBJ2-7	many
TGTGCCAGCAGTTACAGAGACTCCTACAATGAGCAGTTCTTC	CASSYRDSYNEQFF	NA	TRBV6-2/TRBV6-3	TRBJ2-1	many
TGTGCCAGCAGCGTAGGGGCAGTCAATCAGCCCCAGCATTTT	CASSVGAVNQPQHF	NA	TRBV9	TRBJ1-5	NA
TGTGCCAGCTCACCACCAGGCCGGTACCAAGAGACCCAGTACTTC	CASSPPGRYQETQYF	NA	TRBV18	TRBJ2-5	many
TGCAGTGCTCTACGGGGGGCCACTGAAGCTTTCTTT	CSALRGATEAFF	NA	TRBV20-1	TRBJ1-1	many
TGTGCCAGCAGCCTCCCTAGCGTACAAGAGACCCAGTACTTC	CASSLPSVQETQYF	NA	TRBV7-2	TRBJ2-5	NA
TGTGCCAGCAGCCTCCGGAGGTCCTACGAGCAGTACTTC	CASSLRRSYEQYF	NA	TRBV14	TRBJ2-7	many
TGTGCCAGCAGTGAAGGGAGATATAACACTGAAGCTTTCTTT	CASSEGRYNTEAFF	NA	TRBV6-1	TRBJ1-1	NA